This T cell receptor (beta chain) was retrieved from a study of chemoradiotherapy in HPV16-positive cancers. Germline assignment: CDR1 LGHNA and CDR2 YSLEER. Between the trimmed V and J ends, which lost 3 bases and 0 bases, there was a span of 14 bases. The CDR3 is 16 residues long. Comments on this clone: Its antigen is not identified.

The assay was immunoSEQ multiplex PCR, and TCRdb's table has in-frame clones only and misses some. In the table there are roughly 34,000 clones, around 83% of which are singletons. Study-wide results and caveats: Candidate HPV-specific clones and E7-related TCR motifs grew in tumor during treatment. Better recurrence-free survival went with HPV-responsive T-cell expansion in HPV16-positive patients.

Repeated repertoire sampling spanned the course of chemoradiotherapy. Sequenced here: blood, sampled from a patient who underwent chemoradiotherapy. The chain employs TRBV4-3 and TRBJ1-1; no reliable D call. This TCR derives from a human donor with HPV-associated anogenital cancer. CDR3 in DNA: TGCGCCAGCAGCCACGAACGACACTTGTTGAACACTGAAGCTTTCTTT. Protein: CASSHERHLLNTEAFF.